Following are 5 T cell receptor beta chains from one sample sequenced in a study of blood T cell repertoires in COVID-19. The protocol was immunoSEQ multiplex PCR, while the TCRdb copy is restricted to in-frame clones and leaves out a portion. The data contain roughly 330,000 clones, about 91% of them singletons. The material sequenced was peripheral blood. The receptor set was obtained from a man aged 25 to 45 with COVID-19, enrolled during active disease.

J is TRBJ1-5 and V is TRBV5-1; D uncertain. The V end lost 10 bases, the J end lost 2 bases, and 16 bases lay between the germline ends. Germline V gene data show CDR1 as SGHRS and CDR2 as YFSETQ. CDR3 size: 14 residues. The chain's CDR3 is CALVEVPGNQPQHF. CDR3 nucleotide sequence: TGCGCCCTCGTGGAGGTCCCGGGCAATCAGCCCCAGCATTTT.

The rearrangement links TRBV15 to TRBJ1-1, with D unclear. Per the germline V gene, CDR1 is LNHNV and CDR2 is YYDKDF (reference sequence). The CDR3 spans 14 residues. V lost 5 bases and J lost 0, with 10 bases in between. The DNA of the CDR3 is TGTGCCACCAGCGTGGGGAGCTTGAACACTGAAGCTTTCTTT. Translation gives CATSVGSLNTEAFF.

The genes are TRBV19 and TRBJ2-2, with TRBD1 as a possible D gene (6 bases). With 3 bases removed from V and 0 bases from J, the gap between germline ends came to 14 bases. The germline V gene has CDR1 LNHDA and CDR2 SQIVND (reference sequence). This CDR3 comprises 17 residues. The CDR3 DNA reads TGTGCCAGTAGTATTAGGGCAGGGGCTCCGAACACCGGGGAGCTGTTTTTT. This translates into CASSIRAGAPNTGELFF.

This clone was detected once. The chain uses TRBV10-3 and TRBJ1-1, with 12 bases lining up with TRBD1. J was trimmed by 0 bases and V by 11 bases; bases with no gene match: 13. The CDR3 runs to 17 residues. The germline CDR1 and CDR2 sequences are ENHRY and SYGVKD. CDR3: CASKPGQGAQMNTEAFF. Written as DNA, the CDR3 is TGTGCCTCGAAGCCGGGACAGGGGGCTCAAATGAACACTGAAGCTTTCTTT.

This clone was seen just once. The chain couples TRBV3-1 (or the pseudogene TRBV3-2) to TRBJ2-1; 14 bases line up with TRBD2. V was pared by 4 bases and J by 3 bases, with 8 bases of the junction left unmatched. This CDR3 is built from 18 residues. Germline lookup yields CDR1 LGHDT and CDR2 YNNKEL (reference sequence). CDR3 residues: CASSPRLAGGLRYNEQFF. The CDR3 bases are TGTGCCAGCAGCCCCCGACTAGCGGGAGGGCTCCGCTACAATGAGCAGTTCTTC.